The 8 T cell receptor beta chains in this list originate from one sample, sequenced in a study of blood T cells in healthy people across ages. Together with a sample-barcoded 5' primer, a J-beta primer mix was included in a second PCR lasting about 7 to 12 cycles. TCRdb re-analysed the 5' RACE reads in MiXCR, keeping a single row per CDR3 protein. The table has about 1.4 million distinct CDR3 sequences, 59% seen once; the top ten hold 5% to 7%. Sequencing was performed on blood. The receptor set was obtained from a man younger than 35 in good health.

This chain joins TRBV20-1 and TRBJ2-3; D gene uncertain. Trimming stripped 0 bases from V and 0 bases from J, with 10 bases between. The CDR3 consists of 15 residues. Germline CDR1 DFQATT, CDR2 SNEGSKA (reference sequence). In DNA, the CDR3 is TGCAGTGCTAGAGATACAGCGCGTAGCACAGATACGCAGTATTTT. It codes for CSARDTARSTDTQYF.

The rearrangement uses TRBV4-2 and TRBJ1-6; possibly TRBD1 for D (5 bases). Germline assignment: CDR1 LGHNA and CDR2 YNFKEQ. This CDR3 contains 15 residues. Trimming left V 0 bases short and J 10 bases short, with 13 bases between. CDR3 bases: TGTGCCAGCAGCCAAGAATGGGGGTTTGGGTCACCCCTCCACTTT. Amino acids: CASSQEWGFGSPLHF.

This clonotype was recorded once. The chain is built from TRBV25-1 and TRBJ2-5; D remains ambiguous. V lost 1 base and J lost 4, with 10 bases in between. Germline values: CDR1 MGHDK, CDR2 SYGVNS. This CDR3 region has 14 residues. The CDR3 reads CASSELATGETQYF. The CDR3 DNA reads TGTGCCAGCAGTGAATTGGCCACGGGAGAGACCCAGTACTTC.

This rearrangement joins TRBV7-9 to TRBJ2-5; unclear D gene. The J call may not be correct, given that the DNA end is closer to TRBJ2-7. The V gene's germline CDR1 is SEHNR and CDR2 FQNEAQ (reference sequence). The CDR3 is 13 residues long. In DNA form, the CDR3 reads TGTGCCAGCAGCTGGGCAGCACCCTACGAGCAGTACTTC. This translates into CASSWAAPYEQYF.

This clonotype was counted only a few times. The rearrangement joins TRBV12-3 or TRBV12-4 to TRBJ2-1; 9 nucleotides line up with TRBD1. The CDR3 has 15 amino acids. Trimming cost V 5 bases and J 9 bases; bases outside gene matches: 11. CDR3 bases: TGTGCCAGCAGTGTCGTACAGGGGGCTATTAGTGAGCAGTTCTTC. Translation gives CASSVVQGAISEQFF.

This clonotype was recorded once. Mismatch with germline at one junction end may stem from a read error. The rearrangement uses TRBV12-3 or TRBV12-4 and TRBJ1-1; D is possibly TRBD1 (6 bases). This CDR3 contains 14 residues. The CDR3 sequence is CAGSPRTVNTEAFF. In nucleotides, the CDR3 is TGTGCCGGCAGTCCCCGGACAGTGAACACTGAAGCTTTCTTT.

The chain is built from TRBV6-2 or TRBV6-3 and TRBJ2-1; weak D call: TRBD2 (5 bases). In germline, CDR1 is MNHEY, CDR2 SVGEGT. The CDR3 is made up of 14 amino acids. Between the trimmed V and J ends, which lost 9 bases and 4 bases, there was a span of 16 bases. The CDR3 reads CASQTILLYNEQFF. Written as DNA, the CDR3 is TGTGCCAGTCAGACTATCCTCCTTTACAATGAGCAGTTCTTC.

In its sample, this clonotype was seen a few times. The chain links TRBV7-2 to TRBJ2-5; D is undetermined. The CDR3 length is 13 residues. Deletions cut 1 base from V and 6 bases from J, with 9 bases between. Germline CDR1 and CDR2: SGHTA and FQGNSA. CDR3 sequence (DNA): TGTGCCAGCAGCTTAGACAAGGTTCAGACCCAGTACTTC. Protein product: CASSLDKVQTQYF. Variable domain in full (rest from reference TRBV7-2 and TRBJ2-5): GAGVSQSPSNKVTEKGKDVELRCDPISGHTALYWYRQSLGQGLEFLIYFQGNSAPDKSGLPSDRFSAERTGGSVSTLTIQRTQQEDSAVYLCASSLDKVQTQYFGPGTRLLVL.